This T cell receptor beta chain emerged from a study of spatial heterogeneity in lung cancer. Overall study context: An average of more than ten raw reads was observed per unique TCR and UMI combination.

As for time point: sample taken at primary tumor resection. Whole RNA was taken from tumor, nontumor lung or frozen PBMC; it was then sequenced unsorted. The donors were fewer than 80 patients with non-small cell lung cancer that was early-stage and untreated. V dropped 4 bases and J dropped 4 bases, with 21 bases sitting between them. This CDR3 has 17 residues. Unique molecular identifiers tagged every individual TCR cDNA molecule. TCRdb recomputed calls from the 5' RACE reads with MiXCR, one row per CDR3 protein. The data show 9,500 to 15,000 distinct CDR3 sequences, approximately 6.2% seen once. The sample holds many counts of this clonotype.

V and J are TRBV5-3 and TRBJ1-5; possibly TRBD1 for D (6 bases). TRBV5-3 is an ORF for which the function is uncertain. The source was normal lung tissue next to the tumor, collected at surgery. This sequence was found in a male donor with early-stage non-small cell lung cancer. The CDR3 protein is CARSVMKRRTDNQPQHF. In DNA, the CDR3 is TGTGCCAGAAGCGTAATGAAGCGACGGACAGATAATCAGCCCCAGCATTTT.